This passage covers 19 T cell receptor beta chains from one sample sequenced in a study of post-analysis software for immune sequencing data. The antigens these receptors bind are not known. Study-wide findings and caveats: Comparison of patients with controls showed 4 to 6 TRBV segments more frequent in patients, TRBV5-6, TRBV5-1 and TRBV20-1 among them.

Unique molecular identifiers had been added to the TCR beta cDNA libraries. TCRdb independently ran MiXCR on the PCR reads; one entry per CDR3 protein. The sample holds 800,000 to 950,000 distinct CDR3 sequences, about 53% seen once. The sequencing sample was made of blood. All receptors derive from a girl under 18 with multiple sclerosis.

J is TRBJ2-1 and V is TRBV10-1; TRBD2 aligns across 13 bases. V dropped 0 bases and J dropped 14; count of bases not matched to a gene: 7. The CDR3 is 15 amino acids. The germline V gene encodes CDR1 WNHNN and CDR2 SYGVQD (reference sequence). The CDR3 here is CASSESWTSGGNKFF. The CDR3 nucleotides read TGCGCCAGCAGTGAGTCTTGGACTAGCGGGGGCAATAAGTTCTTC.

The CDR3 coding sequence is TGCAGTGCCATCGGATTGGCGGGGGTAGGGCACGAGCAGTACTTC. This codes for CSAIGLAGVGHEQYF. The V gene is TRBV20-1, the J gene TRBJ2-7; 7 nucleotides match TRBD2. Germline V gene data show CDR1 as DFQATT and CDR2 as SNEGSKA (reference sequence). V was clipped by 6 bases and J by 5 bases; unmatched bases: 16. This CDR3 has 15 amino acids.

This clonotype was found a few times. This chain connects TRBV29-1 to TRBJ2-7; 7 bases fit TRBD1. With 6 bases clipped from V and 3 bases from J, the junction kept 5 bases outside the gene matches. CDR1 is SQVTM, CDR2 ANQGSEA, per germline. The CDR3 contains 12 residues. CDR3 in DNA: TGCAGCGTGGGACAGACAGGCTACGAGCAGTACTTC. Encoded protein: CSVGQTGYEQYF.

V is TRBV5-1 and J is TRBJ2-1; D might be TRBD1 (6 bases). Trimming stripped 0 bases from V and 4 bases from J, with 11 bases between. Germline loops: CDR1 SGHRS, CDR2 YFSETQ. The CDR3 extends over 15 amino acids. The CDR3 DNA sequence: TGCGCCAGCAGCTTGGGGGGGCTAGTTTACAATGAGCAGTTCTTC. Protein product: CASSLGGLVYNEQFF.

The rearrangement joins TRBV7-2 to TRBJ2-1; D is unclear. The CDR3 length is 15 residues. The germline V and J ends were trimmed by 1 base and 3 bases, with 10 bases remaining between them. Germline assignment: CDR1 SGHTA and CDR2 FQGNSA. The CDR3 DNA follows: TGTGCCAGCAGCTTAGTGGATTGGGGCTACAATGAGCAGTTCTTC. Its protein product is CASSLVDWGYNEQFF.

This clonotype has only a few counts. The chain uses TRBV10-3 and TRBJ2-1; weak D call: TRBD1 (5 bases). The CDR3 consists of 13 residues. CDR1 is ENHRY and CDR2 is SYGVKD in the germline V gene. Trimming took off 5 bases at V and 5 bases at J, with 10 bases between the two ends. In nucleotides, the CDR3 is TGTGCCATCAGTCCCTTAGGGGACAATGAGCAGTTCTTC. This gives the protein CAISPLGDNEQFF.

The chain recombines TRBV11-2 with TRBJ2-3; 13 bases align to TRBD2. The CDR3 extends over 18 amino acids. Germline values: CDR1 SGHAT, CDR2 FQNNGV. With 5 bases clipped from V and 2 bases from J, the junction kept 10 bases outside the gene matches. The CDR3 sequence: CASSPFPGLAGYTDTQYF. The CDR3 DNA follows: TGTGCCAGCAGCCCCTTCCCGGGACTAGCGGGATACACAGATACGCAGTATTTT.

This chain uses TRBV7-2 with TRBJ2-5; 8 bases fit TRBD2. V dropped 2 bases and J dropped 4; count of bases not matched to a gene: 9. The length of the CDR3 is 16 residues. The V gene's germline CDR1 is SGHTA and CDR2 FQGNSA. CDR3 region: CASSLTGGDLGETQYF. The CDR3 coding sequence is TGTGCCAGCAGCTTAACGGGGGGGGATTTGGGAGAGACCCAGTACTTC.

This chain joins TRBV6-6 and TRBJ2-5; 8 bases are shared with TRBD2. Looked up from germline, CDR1 is MNHNY and CDR2 is SVGAGI (reference sequence). CDR3 length: 15 residues. V shed 5 bases, J shed 5 bases, and the junction held 10 bases outside the gene matches. CDR3 bases: TGTGCCAGCAGTCCTCTACAGGGCGGGGGGGAGACCCAGTACTTC. This sequence encodes CASSPLQGGGETQYF.

V usage is TRBV6-2 or TRBV6-3 and J usage is TRBJ2-1, with 13 bases that match TRBD2. There are 15 residues in the CDR3. The V segment lost 5 bases and the J segment 4 bases; nucleotides outside the gene matches: 2. Germline values: CDR1 MNHEY, CDR2 SVGEGT. The CDR3 sequence is CASSGLAGVYNEQFF. CDR3 DNA: TGTGCCAGCAGTGGACTAGCGGGAGTGTACAATGAGCAGTTCTTC.

The chain carries TRBV6-6 and TRBJ2-3; perhaps TRBD1 as D (6 bases). Germline CDR1 is MNHNY and CDR2 is SVGAGI (reference sequence). CDR3 size: 14 residues. Trimming took 2 bases from V and 9 from J, leaving 15 bases between them. In nucleotides, the CDR3 is TGTGCCAGCAGTTACCATCCGACAGGTTCAACGCAGTATTTT. The encoded protein is CASSYHPTGSTQYF.

V gene TRBV6-1 combines with J gene TRBJ1-5; D uncertain. Looked up from germline, CDR1 is MNHNS and CDR2 is SASEGT. The CDR3 has 14 amino acids. Trimming stripped 7 bases from V and 3 bases from J, with 13 bases between. CDR3 sequence: CASNPDNVNQPQHF. The DNA of the CDR3 is TGTGCCAGCAATCCTGACAACGTCAATCAGCCCCAGCATTTT.

The CDR3 DNA is TGCAGTGCTAGAGTACTAGCCACGAACACAGATACGCAGTATTTT. This encodes CSARVLATNTDTQYF. This sequence joins TRBV20-1 and TRBJ2-3; tentative D call: TRBD2 (6 bases). The V gene lost 1 base and the J gene lost 2 bases, with 13 bases spanning the gap. Germline CDR1 and CDR2: DFQATT and SNEGSKA (reference sequence). The CDR3 loop spans 15 amino acids.

With respect to this clonotype: One end of the junction does not line up with germline, which may come from a read error. The chain combines TRBV7-7 with TRBJ2-7; D is perhaps TRBD1 (5 bases). This CDR3 contains 15 residues. Germline lookup yields CDR1 SSHAT and CDR2 FNYEAQ (reference sequence). CDR3 residues: CASSLGTGPDGEQYF. The DNA for the CDR3 is TGTGCTAGCAGCTTAGGAACAGGACCTGATGGCGAGCAGTACTTC.

The chain combines TRBV27 with TRBJ2-7; 7 positions agree with TRBD1. CDR3 length: 14 amino acids. J lost 5 bases, V lost 10 bases, and 14 bases had no gene match. The V gene's germline CDR1 is MNHEY and CDR2 SMNVEV (reference sequence). CDR3 sequence: CATSSSHRGHEQYF. The CDR3 DNA sequence: TGTGCCACCAGCAGCAGCCATAGGGGGCACGAGCAGTACTTC.

This clonotype appeared a few times. The gene calls are TRBV29-1 and TRBJ2-3; D is unresolved. Looked up from germline, CDR1 is SQVTM and CDR2 is ANQGSEA. Trimming pared 8 bases from V and 1 base from J, leaving 13 bases between. The CDR3 consists of 13 residues. The CDR3 reads CSCRAEGTDTQYF. CDR3 DNA: TGCAGCTGTCGGGCAGAAGGCACAGATACGCAGTATTTT.

About this clonotype itself: An end of the junction differs from the germline gene, which may be a read error. The chain employs TRBV5-1 and TRBJ2-7, with D uncertain. The germline CDR1 and CDR2 sequences are SGHRS and YFSETQ. The CDR3 runs to 13 residues. The CDR3 spells CASSLAPGYEQYF. As DNA, the CDR3 is TGTGCCAGCAGCTTAGCTCCAGGCTACGAGCAGTACTTC.

This clonotype was observed many times. At one boundary the junction diverges from the germline segment, which might be a read error. The chain is built from TRBV7-3 and TRBJ2-3, with TRBD2 matching 11 bases. Germline V gives CDR1 SGHTA, CDR2 FQGTGA. The CDR3 covers 13 residues. Here the CDR3 reads CASSSGGTDTQYF. DNA for the CDR3: TGCGCCAGCTCTAGCGGGGGGACAGATACGCAGTATTTT.

V usage is TRBV5-8 and J usage is TRBJ2-1; 7 positions agree with TRBD1. Germline values: CDR1 SGHTS, CDR2 YDEGEE. V was pared by 4 bases and J by 1 base, with 8 bases of the junction left unmatched. This CDR3 is 16 amino acids long. The DNA of the CDR3 is TGTGCCAGCAGCACCGGGACAGTTTCATCCTACAATGAGCAGTTCTTC. It yields the protein CASSTGTVSSYNEQFF.